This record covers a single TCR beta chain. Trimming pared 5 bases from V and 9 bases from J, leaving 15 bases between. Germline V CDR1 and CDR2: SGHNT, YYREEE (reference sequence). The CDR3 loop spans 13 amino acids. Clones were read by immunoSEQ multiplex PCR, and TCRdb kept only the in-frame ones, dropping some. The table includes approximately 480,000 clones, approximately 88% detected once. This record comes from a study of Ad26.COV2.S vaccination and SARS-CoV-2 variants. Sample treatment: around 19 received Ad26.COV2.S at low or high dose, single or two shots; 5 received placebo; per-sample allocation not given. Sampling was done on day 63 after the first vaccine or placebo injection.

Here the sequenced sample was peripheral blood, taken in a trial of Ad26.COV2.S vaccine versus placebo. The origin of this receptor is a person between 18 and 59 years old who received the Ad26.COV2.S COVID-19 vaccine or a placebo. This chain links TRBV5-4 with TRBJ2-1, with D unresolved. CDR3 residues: CASRMASWGEQFF. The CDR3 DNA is TGTGCCAGCAGAATGGCGTCTTGGGGTGAGCAGTTCTTC.